The sequence of this T cell receptor beta chain was determined in a study of PD-1 blockade in classical Hodgkin lymphoma. Study background: The nivolumab dose that patients received was 3 mg/kg, given intravenously every 2 weeks.

Of note for this clone: Its antigen is as yet unknown.

Time point noted: cycle 4 day 1 (C4D1), after five to seven weeks of nivolumab. Each of the patients experienced relapse following autologous stem cell transplantation, and their brentuximab vedotin exposure differed. Magnetic negative selection isolated CD8+ T cells from thawed PBMCs. Best overall response was complete response, partial response or progressive disease in these relapsed/refractory classical Hodgkin lymphoma patients. Clones were read by immunoSEQ multiplex PCR, and TCRdb kept only the in-frame ones, dropping some. The sample contains fewer than 15,000 clones, around nine tenths of which appear only once. Notes on the study in general: Whereas CD4+ TCR diversity had risen significantly by C4D1, CD8+ TCR diversity had not.

This TCR was recovered from a human donor with classical Hodgkin lymphoma. The sample consisted of CD8+ T cells from blood, taken before the fourth cycle of nivolumab.

The CDR3 region has the DNA TGTGCCAGCAGTGCACTAGCGGGGGGGCTGTACGAGCAGTACTTC. Its protein is CASSALAGGLYEQYF. The chain is built from TRBV28 and TRBJ2-7; 13 nucleotides match TRBD2. This CDR3 has 15 residues. V was pared by 5 bases and J by 4 bases, with 5 bases of the junction left unmatched. CDR1 is MDHEN and CDR2 is SYDVKM in the germline V gene.